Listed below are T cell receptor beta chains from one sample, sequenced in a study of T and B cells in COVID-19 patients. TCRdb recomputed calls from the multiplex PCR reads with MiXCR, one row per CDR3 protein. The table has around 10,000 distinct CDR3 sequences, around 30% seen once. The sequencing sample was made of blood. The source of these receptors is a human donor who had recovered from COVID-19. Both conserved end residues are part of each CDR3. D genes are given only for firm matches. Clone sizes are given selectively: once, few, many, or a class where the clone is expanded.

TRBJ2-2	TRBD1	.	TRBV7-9	CASRTGANTGELFF	TGTGCCAGCAGGACAGGGGCGAACACCGGGGAGCTGTTTTTT
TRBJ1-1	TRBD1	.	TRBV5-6	CASSSRGRDTEAFF	TGTGCCAGCAGCTCCAGGGGGAGGGACACTGAAGCTTTCTTT
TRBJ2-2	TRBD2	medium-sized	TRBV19	CASSRTSGYIANTGELFF	TGTGCCAGTAGCCGGACTAGCGGGTACATCGCGAACACCGGGGAGCTGTTTTTT
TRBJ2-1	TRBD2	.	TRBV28	CASSLAGGPVIEQFF	TGTGCCAGCAGTTTAGCGGGAGGGCCAGTTATCGAACAGTTCTTC
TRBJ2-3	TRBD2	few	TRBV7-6	CASSPSGGASPDTQYF	TGTGCCAGCAGCCCAAGCGGGGGGGCCAGTCCAGATACGCAGTATTTT
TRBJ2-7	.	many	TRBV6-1	CASRPLSGAVNEQYF	TGTGCCAGCAGACCTCTTTCCGGGGCTGTAAACGAGCAGTACTTC
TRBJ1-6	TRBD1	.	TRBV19	CASSYRRTGYRSPLHF	TGTGCCAGTAGTTACCGGCGGACAGGGTATCGGTCACCCCTCCACTTT
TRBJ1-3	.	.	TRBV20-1	CSARVVGSSGNTIYF	TGCAGTGCTAGAGTGGTCGGCAGCTCTGGAAACACCATATATTTT
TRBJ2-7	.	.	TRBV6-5	CASAGHLGEQYF	TGTGCCAGCGCCGGACACCTCGGGGAGCAGTACTTC
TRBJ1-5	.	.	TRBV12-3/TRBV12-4	CASSFRGHLLYSNQPQHF	TGTGCCAGCAGTTTCAGGGGTCACCTCCTATATAGCAATCAGCCCCAGCATTTT
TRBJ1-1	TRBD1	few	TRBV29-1	CSAGTGTGGTEAFF	TGCAGCGCCGGAACCGGGACAGGGGGCACTGAAGCTTTCTTT
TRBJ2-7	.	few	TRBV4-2	CASSQDRDGGYEQYF	TGTGCCAGCAGCCAAGATCGAGACGGCGGATACGAGCAGTACTTC
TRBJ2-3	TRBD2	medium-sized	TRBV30	CAESSGGLGDTQYF	TGTGCCGAGTCTAGCGGGGGGTTAGGGGATACGCAGTATTTT
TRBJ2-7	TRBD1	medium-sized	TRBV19	CASTAGTGSYEQYF	TGTGCCAGCACCGCGGGGACAGGATCCTACGAGCAGTACTTC
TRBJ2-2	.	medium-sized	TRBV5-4	CASSLGGTSTGELFF	TGTGCCAGCAGCTTGGGAGGGACCAGCACCGGGGAGCTGTTTTTT
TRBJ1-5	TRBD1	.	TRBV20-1	CSAERTGIQPQHF	TGCAGTGCTGAACGGACAGGGATCCAGCCCCAGCATTTT
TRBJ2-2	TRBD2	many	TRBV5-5	CASSLVGRVDTGELFF	TGTGCCAGCAGCTTGGTAGGGAGGGTGGACACCGGGGAGCTGTTTTTT
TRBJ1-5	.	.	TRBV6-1	CASSGLKSGHQPQHF	TGTGCCAGCAGTGGACTTAAATCAGGGCATCAGCCCCAGCATTTT
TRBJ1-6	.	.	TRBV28	CASTPLPSGSPLHF	TGTGCCAGCACCCCCCTTCCTAGCGGTTCACCCCTCCACTTT
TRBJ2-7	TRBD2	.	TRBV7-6	CASSLGLAGGGSSYEQYF	TGTGCCAGCAGCTTGGGGCTAGCGGGGGGCGGGAGCTCCTACGAGCAGTACTTC
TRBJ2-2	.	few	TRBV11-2	CASSLEGGGSELFF	TGTGCCAGCAGCTTAGAAGGGGGGGGGAGTGAGCTGTTTTTT
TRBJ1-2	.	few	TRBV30	CAWSFTKGSDGYTF	TGTGCCTGGAGTTTTACCAAGGGCTCGGATGGCTACACCTTC
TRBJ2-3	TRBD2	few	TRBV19	CASSSGLAGDPSTDTQYF	TGTGCCAGTAGTTCGGGACTAGCGGGGGACCCTAGCACAGATACGCAGTATTTT
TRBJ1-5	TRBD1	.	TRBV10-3	CAITRQGNQPQHF	TGTGCCATCACCAGACAGGGGAATCAGCCCCAGCATTTT
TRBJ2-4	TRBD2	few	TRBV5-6	CASSAGLAGNKNIQYF	TGTGCCAGCAGCGCGGGACTAGCGGGGAACAAAAACATTCAGTACTTC
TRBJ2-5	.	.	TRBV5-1	CASSETGPGETQYF	TGCGCCAGCAGCGAGACAGGTCCGGGGGAGACCCAGTACTTC
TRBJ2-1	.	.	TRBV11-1	CASSLVILDNEQFF	TGTGCCAGCAGCTTAGTAATTTTGGACAATGAGCAGTTCTTC
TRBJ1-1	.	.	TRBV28	CASTSLLGSEAFF	TGTGCCAGCACCTCGCTCTTGGGGTCTGAAGCTTTCTTT